Listed here is a single T cell receptor (beta chain). Its antigen is unknown. Random hexamers were used to reverse transcribe 0.5 to 1 ug of RNA. The amplification used immunoSEQ multiplex PCR on TCR beta CDR3; it spanned 54 Vbeta and 13 Jbeta. TCRdb called the immunoSEQ multiplex PCR reads again in MiXCR, with one record for every CDR3 protein. The profile shows 95,000 to 150,000 distinct CDR3 sequences, around 94% of them singletons. High-throughput TCR beta sequencing covered peripheral CD8+ and CD4+ T cells. The V end was cut by 3 bases, the J end by 8 bases, with 13 bases between. The CDR3 has 12 residues. Germline V lookup: CDR1 SQVTM, CDR2 ANQGSEA. This specimen belongs to a study of CD8 T cells in Susac syndrome. Overall study: When blood was collected, patients with Susac syndrome were therapy-naive, were taking corticosteroids, or were receiving intravenous immunoglobulin alone.

Study-wide results and limits: The greatest CD8+ clonal expansion in Susac occurred in TEMRA cells and in active patients.

The sequence came from a human donor with Susac syndrome. The sequenced material came from CD8+ T cells from PBMCs. This chain uses TRBV29-1 with TRBJ1-1; possible D gene TRBD1, 6 bases. CDR3 protein: CSVDRGGPEAFF. In DNA, the CDR3 is TGCAGCGTTGATCGGGGGGGCCCAGAAGCTTTCTTT.